This is a list of T cell receptor beta chains from one sample in a study of identical twins. From the 5' RACE reads, TCRdb called clonotypes with MiXCR, one entry per CDR3 protein. The sample carries 450,000 or so distinct CDR3 sequences, about 13% recorded once. These same records also appear under a second study, on yellow fever vaccine responses in identical twins.

Sequencing used CD4+ T cells sorted from blood. These receptors came from a young woman in good health. The CDR3 runs from the conserved cysteine through the conserved F or W. D genes are given only for firm matches. Size values are once, few and many counts, or a class for expanded clones, and some rows have none.

d_gene: -
j_gene: TRBJ1-1
v_gene: TRBV19
abundance: -
CDR3aa: CASSIGISLGGAEAFF
CDR3nt: TGTGCCAGTAGTATCGGGATCTCCCTCGGAGGAGCTGAAGCTTTCTTT

d_gene: -
j_gene: TRBJ2-5
v_gene: TRBV25-1
abundance: few
CDR3aa: CASSELKGRETQYF
CDR3nt: TGTGCCAGCAGTGAACTGAAAGGGCGAGAGACCCAGTACTTC

d_gene: TRBD1
j_gene: TRBJ2-2
v_gene: TRBV5-1
abundance: few
CDR3aa: CASSMSGTGTGELFF
CDR3nt: TGCGCCAGCAGCATGTCCGGGACAGGCACCGGGGAGCTGTTTTTT

d_gene: -
j_gene: TRBJ2-2
v_gene: TRBV20-1
abundance: few
CDR3aa: CSATAQTTGELFF
CDR3nt: TGCAGTGCTACGGCACAGACCACCGGGGAGCTGTTTTTT

d_gene: -
j_gene: TRBJ2-5
v_gene: TRBV29-1
abundance: few
CDR3aa: CSVAKSETQYF
CDR3nt: TGCAGCGTGGCCAAGTCGGAGACCCAGTACTTC

d_gene: -
j_gene: TRBJ1-2
v_gene: TRBV29-1
abundance: few
CDR3aa: CSGGSSYGYTF
CDR3nt: TGCAGCGGAGGGAGTTCCTATGGCTACACCTTC

d_gene: -
j_gene: TRBJ2-3
v_gene: TRBV2
abundance: -
CDR3aa: CASSELGVGTDTQYF
CDR3nt: TGTGCCAGCAGTGAACTGGGAGTTGGTACAGATACGCAGTATTTT

d_gene: -
j_gene: TRBJ2-5
v_gene: TRBV20-1
abundance: few
CDR3aa: CSWRGRKTQYF
CDR3nt: TGCAGTTGGAGGGGGCGAAAGACCCAGTACTTC

d_gene: TRBD1
j_gene: TRBJ2-5
v_gene: TRBV5-1
abundance: -
CDR3aa: CASSSTAGTGGRETQYF
CDR3nt: TGCGCCAGCAGCTCAACCGCCGGGACAGGGGGCCGAGAGACCCAGTACTTC

d_gene: -
j_gene: TRBJ2-2
v_gene: TRBV9
abundance: few
CDR3aa: CASSTTSFGELFF
CDR3nt: TGTGCCAGCAGCACCACCTCGTTCGGGGAGCTGTTTTTT

d_gene: -
j_gene: TRBJ2-5
v_gene: TRBV7-8
abundance: -
CDR3aa: CASSLKSNQDTQYF
CDR3nt: TGTGCCAGCAGCTTAAAGTCAAATCAAGATACCCAGTACTTC

d_gene: -
j_gene: TRBJ2-1
v_gene: TRBV2
abundance: few
CDR3aa: CASILDKLNNEQFF
CDR3nt: TGTGCCAGCATCTTGGACAAGTTGAACAATGAGCAGTTCTTC

d_gene: -
j_gene: TRBJ2-5
v_gene: TRBV29-1
abundance: -
CDR3aa: CSVVGHLGETQYF
CDR3nt: TGCAGCGTTGTCGGACATTTAGGGGAGACCCAGTACTTC

d_gene: -
j_gene: TRBJ2-7
v_gene: TRBV29-1
abundance: -
CDR3aa: CSVAESHEQYF
CDR3nt: TGCAGCGTTGCCGAAAGCCACGAGCAGTACTTC

d_gene: -
j_gene: TRBJ2-5
v_gene: TRBV29-1
abundance: -
CDR3aa: CSVVPRGETQYF
CDR3nt: TGCAGCGTTGTGCCTAGAGGAGAGACCCAGTACTTC

d_gene: TRBD2
j_gene: TRBJ2-7
v_gene: TRBV7-2
abundance: many
CDR3aa: CASSPSGGPYEQYF
CDR3nt: TGTGCCAGCAGCCCTAGCGGGGGCCCCTACGAGCAGTACTTC

d_gene: -
j_gene: TRBJ2-1
v_gene: TRBV7-2
abundance: few
CDR3aa: CASSLGLAAEQFF
CDR3nt: TGTGCCAGCAGCTTGGGTCTCGCGGCAGAGCAGTTCTTC

d_gene: TRBD1
j_gene: TRBJ1-1
v_gene: TRBV29-1
abundance: many
CDR3aa: CSVMTGTDTEAFF
CDR3nt: TGCAGCGTTATGACAGGGACGGACACTGAAGCTTTCTTT

d_gene: -
j_gene: TRBJ2-7
v_gene: TRBV7-2
abundance: few
CDR3aa: CASSLGASYYEQYF
CDR3nt: TGTGCCAGCAGCTTAGGGGCTAGCTATTACGAGCAGTACTTC

d_gene: TRBD2
j_gene: TRBJ2-1
v_gene: TRBV6-2/TRBV6-3
abundance: few
CDR3aa: CASSSSGRGSEQFF
CDR3nt: TGTGCCAGCAGTTCTAGCGGGAGAGGGAGTGAGCAGTTCTTC

d_gene: TRBD2
j_gene: TRBJ2-2
v_gene: TRBV5-1
abundance: few
CDR3aa: CASSPGVAGGFANTGELFF
CDR3nt: TGCGCCAGCAGCCCGGGAGTAGCGGGAGGTTTTGCGAACACCGGGGAGCTGTTTTTT

d_gene: -
j_gene: TRBJ2-1
v_gene: TRBV12-3/TRBV12-4
abundance: -
CDR3aa: CASSRGDLRNEQFF
CDR3nt: TGTGCCAGCAGTCGCGGGGACCTACGAAATGAGCAGTTCTTC

d_gene: TRBD2
j_gene: TRBJ2-2
v_gene: TRBV4-1
abundance: -
CDR3aa: CASSQIVAGVPQGELFF
CDR3nt: TGCGCCAGCAGCCAAATCGTGGCGGGGGTACCGCAAGGGGAGCTGTTTTTT

d_gene: -
j_gene: TRBJ2-1
v_gene: TRBV15
abundance: few
CDR3aa: CATSREQKTRKLYNEQFF
CDR3nt: TGTGCCACCAGCAGAGAACAGAAGACTAGGAAGCTTTACAATGAGCAGTTCTTC

d_gene: TRBD1
j_gene: TRBJ1-1
v_gene: TRBV3-1
abundance: -
CDR3aa: CASSRAGGATEAFF
CDR3nt: TGTGCCAGCAGCCGGGCAGGGGGAGCCACTGAAGCTTTCTTT

d_gene: -
j_gene: TRBJ2-7
v_gene: TRBV7-2
abundance: -
CDR3aa: CASTPYRGFDEQYF
CDR3nt: TGTGCCAGCACCCCCTATAGGGGTTTTGACGAGCAGTACTTC

d_gene: TRBD2
j_gene: TRBJ2-1
v_gene: TRBV15
abundance: -
CDR3aa: CATSRAGLAGGNEQFF
CDR3nt: TGTGCCACCAGCAGGGCCGGACTAGCGGGAGGCAATGAGCAGTTCTTC

d_gene: TRBD2
j_gene: TRBJ2-2
v_gene: TRBV6-2/TRBV6-3
abundance: -
CDR3aa: CATRTSGRDTGELFF
CDR3nt: TGTGCCACCCGGACTAGCGGACGGGACACCGGGGAGCTGTTTTTT

d_gene: TRBD1
j_gene: TRBJ2-7
v_gene: TRBV24-1
abundance: -
CDR3aa: CATSDRDRPYEQYF
CDR3nt: TGTGCCACCAGTGATCGGGACAGACCCTACGAGCAGTACTTC

d_gene: -
j_gene: TRBJ2-1
v_gene: TRBV12-3/TRBV12-4
abundance: few
CDR3aa: CASSPDITGSYNEQFF
CDR3nt: TGTGCCAGCAGTCCCGATATTACAGGGAGCTACAATGAGCAGTTCTTC

d_gene: -
j_gene: TRBJ2-5
v_gene: TRBV7-2
abundance: few
CDR3aa: CASSLGGLGEETQYF
CDR3nt: TGTGCCAGCAGCTTAGGGGGCCTAGGAGAAGAGACCCAGTACTTC

d_gene: -
j_gene: TRBJ1-2
v_gene: TRBV4-2
abundance: -
CDR3aa: CASSLDAGGSGYGYTF
CDR3nt: TGTGCCAGCAGCCTTGATGCCGGGGGGTCAGGCTATGGCTACACCTTC

d_gene: -
j_gene: TRBJ1-3
v_gene: TRBV2
abundance: few
CDR3aa: CASSFAGTSGNTIYF
CDR3nt: TGTGCCAGCAGCTTTGCCGGGACCTCTGGAAACACCATATATTTT